Only a few counts were recorded for the clone carrying this T cell receptor beta chain. This record belongs to a study of early T cells in non-severe SARS-CoV-2 infection. Study at large: Bulk RNA from unsorted whole blood was sequenced; chains were unpaired.

Trimming took 6 bases from V and 1 from J, leaving 11 bases between them. Germline CDR1 DFQATT, CDR2 SNEGSKA (reference sequence). This CDR3 has 13 amino acids. TCRdb re-analysed the 5' RACE reads in MiXCR, keeping a single row per CDR3 protein. Of about 90,000 distinct CDR3 sequences in the sample, roughly 12% were seen once. V gene TRBV20-1 combines with J gene TRBJ2-3, with D unresolved. The source material was whole blood, sampled at baseline. This sequence originates from an adult who was a healthcare worker with PCR-confirmed SARS-CoV-2 infection or an uninfected control (not recorded which). The CDR3 loop is CSAQRHRTDTQYF. For the CDR3, the DNA is TGCAGTGCACAGAGGCATCGCACAGATACGCAGTATTTT.